This T cell receptor (beta chain) was sequenced during a study of cytomegalovirus exposure and HLA in healthy donors. The CDR3 is 17 amino acids. V was trimmed by 1 base and J by 0 bases, leaving 16 bases between them. From germline, CDR1 is SGDLS and CDR2 YYNGEE. PCR used 60 Vbeta primers and 13 Jbeta primers. Repertoires were generated with immunoSEQ multiplex PCR, while TCRdb's copy carries only in-frame clones and drops some. The sample includes some 150,000 clones, 78% of them seen just once. Findings of the study overall: Per a prior analysis, the majority of TCR beta V segments were productive roughly 90% or roughly 30% of the time. For most TCR sequences rarity was the rule, although some public TCRs occurred in many donors.

About this clone: Its specificity is unknown.

The material sequenced was PBMCs. The chain uses TRBV9 and TRBJ1-1, with D tentatively TRBD1 (5 bases). The TCR comes from a male donor in good health and CMV-seronegative. Written as DNA, the CDR3 is TGTGCCAGCAGCGTACCGCAGGGTAATGTTCTGAACACTGAAGCTTTCTTT. Translation gives CASSVPQGNVLNTEAFF.